This T cell receptor beta chain was sequenced for a study of T cells expressing NK-cell markers (TCRdb year 2020). About the study as a whole: TCR beta-chain repertoires were profiled in sorted CD3+CD56+NKG2C+, CD3+CD56+NKG2C- and CD3+CD56-NKG2C+ T-cell subsets from about 8 donors. Among the eight sequenced donors, seven were HCMV-seropositive and one was HCMV-seronegative. The study sequenced eight donors, all healthy volunteers chosen at random: three men and five women. Libraries were sequenced as 2 x 150 bp reads on Illumina HiSeq 2000/2500, MiSeq or NextSeq.

A commercial ELISA kit detecting HCMV-specific IgG in serum was used to determine HCMV serostatus. Peripheral blood mononuclear cells were isolated from blood by Ficoll density gradient centrifugation. About this clonotype: What this receptor recognizes is not known.

Sequencing used an Illumina HiSeq 2000. The TCR beta cDNA libraries were made using 5'RACE template switching, a step that added both a universal primer site and unique molecular identifiers. Priming for cDNA synthesis came from the TCR beta constant segment, and two successive PCR amplification steps followed. The study's processing was this. MIGEC was used to demultiplex reads and group reads by UMI, and MiTCR was used to assemble and quantify clonotypes. Only TCR cDNA sequences supported by at least two reads were kept to exclude erroneous sequences. The tcR package was used for downstream repertoire analysis, with clonotypes matched between fractions based on CDR3 nucleotide sequence plus V segment. Antigen specificity was annotated against VDJdb with VDJmatch, allowing one amino acid substitution in CDR3. The reads went through TCRdb reprocessing, and each CDR3 protein sequence gets one entry with no DNA. The V and J calls follow TCRdb's processing rather than the paper's. The table held for this sample gives roughly 430,000 distinct CDR3 sequences. In total, the top ten clones hold about 7.3% of the sample.

CDR3 length: 12 amino acids, cysteine to phenylalanine. No DNA sequence is on record. CDR1 and CDR2 are read off the germline V gene (reference sequence) as SSHAT and FNYEAQ. The full study reports these points: Those dominant clonotypes were again the most abundant among CD3+CD56-NKG2C+ cells in four donors, at roughly 25-60.1%. Whether the expanded NKG2C-expressing T cell clones were specific for HCMV antigens remained unclear. In more than five donors, the dominant CD3+CD56+NKG2C+ clonotypes were found to rank among the top 10 CD8+ clonotypes and to make up roughly 1.0-8% of CD8+ T cells.

This clonotype was sampled from a woman aged 18 to 75 in good health. The sample consisted of blood T cells: a sorted CD56 or NKG2C T cell subset, CD4+ or CD8+ T cells, or bulk PBMC T cells (not recorded which). Recombination connected TRBV7-7 to TRBJ1-2; lacking DNA, the TRBD1 call made by TCRdb goes unchecked. The CDR3 protein: CAWGTGGVGYTF.